These T cell receptor beta chains were read from a single sample in a study of T cell responses to AZD1222 COVID-19 vaccine. Profiling relied on immunoSEQ multiplex PCR, and the TCRdb table lists in-frame clones only, not all of them. This sample has about 99,000 clones; just over 90% occur once, and the top ten carry roughly 13%. The sequences come from peripheral blood, collected on day 0 of AZD1222 vaccination. These receptor sequences come from an adult in good health. Both conserved end residues are part of each CDR3. Each record gives: clone size, J gene, CDR3 length, V gene, D gene, CDR3 DNA, CDR3 protein. The D gene is left open where the match is weak. Size is omitted from some rows. Given values are once, few, many or a class for expanded clones.

>-|TRBJ2-1|14|TRBV4-2|-
TGTGCCAGCACCCGAGGGGACCCCTCCAATGAGCAGTTCTTC
CASTRGDPSNEQFF
>-|TRBJ2-7|13|TRBV19|TRBD1
TGTGCCAGTAGGGCCACAGGGGCCTACGAGCAGTACTTC
CASRATGAYEQYF
>once|TRBJ2-7|15|TRBV4-3|-
TGCGCCAGCAGCCAAGAGTCGGGGGTCTCCTACGAGCAGTACTTC
CASSQESGVSYEQYF
>-|TRBJ2-7|14|TRBV11-2|-
TGTGCCAGCAGCTCCCCGAGAGAATCCTACGAGCAGTACTTC
CASSSPRESYEQYF
>-|TRBJ1-1|14|TRBV5-5|TRBD1
TGTGCCAGCAGCGTCCAGGGGGTTAGGACTGAAGCTTTCTTT
CASSVQGVRTEAFF
>-|TRBJ2-2|15|TRBV6-5|-
TGTGCCAGCACGGGACTTAATATTGGGACCGGGGAGCTGTTTTTT
CASTGLNIGTGELFF
>-|TRBJ1-2|18|TRBV4-3|TRBD1
TGCGCCAGCAGCCAAAACATCGGGACAGGCTCAAACCGGGGTGGCTACACCTTC
CASSQNIGTGSNRGGYTF
>-|TRBJ1-2|13|TRBV30|-
TGTGCCTGGAGTAGGGGTGCTAACTATGGCTACACCTTC
CAWSRGANYGYTF
>few|TRBJ1-3|15|TRBV5-4|-
TGTGCCAGCAGCGTGAAGGCGCGACCTGGAAACACCATATATTTT
CASSVKARPGNTIYF
>few|TRBJ1-3|15|TRBV4-1|-
TGCGCCAGCAGCCAAGACAGGGTGAGAGGAAACACCATATATTTT
CASSQDRVRGNTIYF
>-|TRBJ1-2|14|TRBV7-2|-
TGTGCCAGCAGCCCTCCGCATCAAGTCGGTGGCTACACCTTC
CASSPPHQVGGYTF
>-|TRBJ2-2|14|TRBV28|-
TGTGCCAGCACTAGACTCCAGGCGTCTAGGGAGCTGTTTTTT
CASTRLQASRELFF
>-|TRBJ1-5|12|TRBV9|-
TGTGCCAGCAGCCCGGGGGCGGGGCCCCAGCATTTT
CASSPGAGPQHF
>-|TRBJ2-1|15|TRBV19|-
TGTGCCAGTGGCCCGCTAATCGGGCCCTACAATGAGCAGTTCTTC
CASGPLIGPYNEQFF
>-|TRBJ1-5|14|TRBV19|-
TGTGCCAGTAGTATCAAGACCACTCTCCAGCCCCAGCATTTT
CASSIKTTLQPQHF
>-|TRBJ1-3|16|TRBV19|-
TGTGCCAGTAGTATAGGTTACAGCGAGGGAGGAAACACCATATATTTT
CASSIGYSEGGNTIYF
>-|TRBJ1-2|12|TRBV19|-
TGTGCCAGTATGGCCGGTAGCTATGGCTACACCTTC
CASMAGSYGYTF
>-|TRBJ1-4|15|TRBV6-5|TRBD1
TGTGCCAGCAAAGAGGGGGCGCGGGGTAATGAAAAACTGTTTTTT
CASKEGARGNEKLFF
>-|TRBJ2-3|15|TRBV15|-
TGTGCCACCAGCATCTTCGACTGGGCAGAAGATACGCAGTATTTT
CATSIFDWAEDTQYF
>medium-sized|TRBJ2-7|12|TRBV2|-
TGTGCTACTCGTCCGGGTGTGAGCGAGCAGTACTTC
CATRPGVSEQYF